This T cell receptor (beta chain) originates from a study of cytomegalovirus exposure and HLA in healthy donors. Overall study findings and caveats: In a later analysis, common viral pathogens appeared linked to several of the most significant clusters.

A remark on this clone: Its antigen remains unknown.

Germline CDR1 and CDR2: SGHDN and FVKESK. Losses at the gene ends were 1 base for V and 0 bases for J; bases not matched to a gene: 9. CDR3 size: 18 residues. PCR primers comprised 60 Vbeta and 13 Jbeta primers. The repertoire was sequenced with immunoSEQ multiplex PCR; TCRdb's copy has only in-frame clones and lacks some. The profile shows about 160,000 clones, about two thirds of them singletons. This clonotype was sampled from a woman aged 25 to 39 in good health and CMV-seronegative. The chain has TRBV14 and TRBJ1-3; 7 nucleotides agree with TRBD1. Material for sequencing was PBMCs. CDR3 amino acids: CASSQAGPGQSSGNTIYF. The CDR3 nucleotides read TGTGCCAGCAGCCAAGCCGGACCGGGACAGAGCTCTGGAAACACCATATATTTT.